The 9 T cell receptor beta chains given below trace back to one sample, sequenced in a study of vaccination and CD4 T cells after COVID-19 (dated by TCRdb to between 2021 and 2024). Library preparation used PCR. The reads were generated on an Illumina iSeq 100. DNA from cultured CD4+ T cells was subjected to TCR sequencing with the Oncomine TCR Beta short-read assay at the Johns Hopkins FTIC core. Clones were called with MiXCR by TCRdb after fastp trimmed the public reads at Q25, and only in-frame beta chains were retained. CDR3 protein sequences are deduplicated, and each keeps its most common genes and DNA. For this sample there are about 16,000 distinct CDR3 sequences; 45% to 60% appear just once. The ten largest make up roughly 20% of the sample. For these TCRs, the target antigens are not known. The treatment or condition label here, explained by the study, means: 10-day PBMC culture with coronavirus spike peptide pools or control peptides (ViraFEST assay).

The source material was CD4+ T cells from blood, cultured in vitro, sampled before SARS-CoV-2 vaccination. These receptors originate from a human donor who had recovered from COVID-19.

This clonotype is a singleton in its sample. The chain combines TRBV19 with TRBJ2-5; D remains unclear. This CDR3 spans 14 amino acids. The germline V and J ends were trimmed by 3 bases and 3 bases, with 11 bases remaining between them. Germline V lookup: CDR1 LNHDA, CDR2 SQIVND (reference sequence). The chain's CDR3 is CASSIFGREETQYF. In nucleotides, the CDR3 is TGTGCCAGTAGTATTTTCGGACGGGAAGAGACCCAGTACTTC. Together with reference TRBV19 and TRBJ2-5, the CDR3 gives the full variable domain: DGGITQSPKYLFRKEGQNVTLSCEQNLNHDAMYWYRQDPGQGLRLIYYSQIVNDFQKGDIAEGYSVSREKKESFPLTVTSAQKNPTAFYLCASSIFGREETQYFGPGTRLLVL.

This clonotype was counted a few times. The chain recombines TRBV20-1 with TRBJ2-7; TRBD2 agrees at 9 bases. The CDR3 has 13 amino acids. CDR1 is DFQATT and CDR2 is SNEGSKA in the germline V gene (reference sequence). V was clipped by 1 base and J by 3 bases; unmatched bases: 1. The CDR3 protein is CSARGTSDYEQYF. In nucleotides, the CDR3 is TGCAGTGCTAGAGGGACTAGCGACTACGAGCAGTACTTC.

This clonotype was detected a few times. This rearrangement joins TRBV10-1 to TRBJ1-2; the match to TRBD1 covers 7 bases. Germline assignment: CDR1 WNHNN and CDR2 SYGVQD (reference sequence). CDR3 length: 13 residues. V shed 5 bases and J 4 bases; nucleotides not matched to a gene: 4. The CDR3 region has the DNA TGCGCCAGCAGTTTGGACAGGTCCTATGGCTACACCTTC. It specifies CASSLDRSYGYTF.

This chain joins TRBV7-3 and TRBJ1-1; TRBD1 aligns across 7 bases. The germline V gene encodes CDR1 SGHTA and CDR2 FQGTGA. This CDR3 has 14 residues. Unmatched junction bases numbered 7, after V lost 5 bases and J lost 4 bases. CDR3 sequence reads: CASSQQGEGTEAFF. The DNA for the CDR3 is TGTGCCAGCAGCCAGCAGGGGGAAGGCACTGAAGCTTTCTTT.

DNA for the CDR3: TGTGCCAGCAGTTTAGAGGGGCAGGGTGGCCTCCAATCTGACTCCTACGAGCAGTACTTC. Residues: CASSLEGQGGLQSDSYEQYF. V gene TRBV27 combines with J gene TRBJ2-7; TRBD1 or TRBD2 may be the D gene (5 bases each). From germline, CDR1 is MNHEY and CDR2 SMNVEV (reference sequence). Trimming took 2 bases from V and 0 from J, leaving 26 bases between them. CDR3 size: 20 residues.

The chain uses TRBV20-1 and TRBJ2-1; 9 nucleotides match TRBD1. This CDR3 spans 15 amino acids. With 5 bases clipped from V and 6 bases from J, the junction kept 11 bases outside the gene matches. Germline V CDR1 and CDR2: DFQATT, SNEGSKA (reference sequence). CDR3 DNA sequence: TGCAGTGCTCCGGACAGGGGAGTATACATCAATGAGCAGTTCTTC. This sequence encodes CSAPDRGVYINEQFF.

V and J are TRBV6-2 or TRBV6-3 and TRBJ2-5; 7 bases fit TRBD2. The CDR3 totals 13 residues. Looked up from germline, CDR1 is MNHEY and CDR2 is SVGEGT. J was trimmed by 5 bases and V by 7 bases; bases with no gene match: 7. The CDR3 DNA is TGTGCCAGCACCAGGACTAGGCTTGAGACCCAGTACTTC. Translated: CASTRTRLETQYF.

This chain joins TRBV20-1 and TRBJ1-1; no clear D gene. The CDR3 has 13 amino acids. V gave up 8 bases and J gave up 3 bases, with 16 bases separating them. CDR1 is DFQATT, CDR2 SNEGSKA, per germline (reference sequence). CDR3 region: CSPRTNSDTEAFF. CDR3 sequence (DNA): TGCAGTCCTCGAACTAATTCGGACACTGAAGCTTTCTTT.

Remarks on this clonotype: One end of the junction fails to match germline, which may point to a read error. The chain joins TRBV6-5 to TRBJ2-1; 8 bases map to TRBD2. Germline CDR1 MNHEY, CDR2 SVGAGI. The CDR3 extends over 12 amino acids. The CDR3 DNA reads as TGTGCCAGCAGTTACTCGGCGGGAGGTCTCAACTTC. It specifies CASSYSAGGLNF.